A selection of T cell receptor beta chains follows, all from one sample in a study of CD8+CD57+ T cells in acquired aplastic anemia. MiXCR was run by TCRdb on the reads, yielding one entry per CDR3 protein. The table lists more than 150,000 distinct CDR3 sequences, roughly 50% of them singletons, with about 1.8% in the top ten. The sequenced sample consisted of sorted CD4+, CD8+, or CD8+CD57+ T cells (not recorded which) from PBMCs. The receptors stem from a human donor with aplastic anemia. Each CDR3 is given with its conserved first and last residue. D genes are given only for firm matches. Clone sizes are given selectively: once, few, many, or a class where the clone is expanded.

d_gene: -; v_gene: TRBV7-3; len: 14; j_gene: TRBJ1-2; abundance: -; CDR3aa: CASSSGPAGRGYTF; CDR3nt: TGTGCCAGCAGCTCAGGACCGGCGGGACGTGGCTACACCTTC
d_gene: -; v_gene: TRBV10-1; len: 11; j_gene: TRBJ2-7; abundance: few; CDR3aa: CASSDQGKQYF; CDR3nt: TGCGCCAGCAGTGATCAGGGGAAGCAGTACTTC
d_gene: TRBD2; v_gene: TRBV29-1; len: 14; j_gene: TRBJ2-7; abundance: many; CDR3aa: CSGGSGGPFSEQYF; CDR3nt: TGCAGCGGAGGTAGCGGGGGGCCCTTTAGCGAGCAGTACTTC
d_gene: -; v_gene: TRBV27; len: 11; j_gene: TRBJ1-1; abundance: -; CDR3aa: CASTRGPEAFF; CDR3nt: TGTGCCAGTACCAGGGGCCCTGAAGCTTTCTTT
d_gene: -; v_gene: TRBV15; len: 14; j_gene: TRBJ2-5; abundance: once; CDR3aa: CATSRDPGQETQYF; CDR3nt: TGTGCCACCAGCAGAGATCCGGGCCAAGAGACCCAGTACTTC
d_gene: TRBD1; v_gene: TRBV18; len: 13; j_gene: TRBJ1-2; abundance: -; CDR3aa: CASSPGQNYGYTF; CDR3nt: TGTGCCAGCTCACCGGGACAGAACTATGGCTACACCTTC
d_gene: TRBD1; v_gene: TRBV7-9; len: 13; j_gene: TRBJ1-1; abundance: -; CDR3aa: CASSTGQATEAFF; CDR3nt: TGTGCCAGCAGCACTGGACAGGCCACTGAAGCTTTCTTT
d_gene: -; v_gene: TRBV2; len: 15; j_gene: TRBJ2-7; abundance: -; CDR3aa: CASSYSSPADYEQYF; CDR3nt: TGTGCCAGCAGTTACTCATCCCCGGCGGACTACGAGCAGTACTTC
d_gene: TRBD2; v_gene: TRBV20-1; len: 14; j_gene: TRBJ2-7; abundance: -; CDR3aa: CSLRGTSGAYEQYF; CDR3nt: TGCAGTCTACGCGGGACTAGCGGCGCCTACGAGCAGTACTTC
d_gene: -; v_gene: TRBV20-1; len: 13; j_gene: TRBJ1-6; abundance: -; CDR3aa: CSAKETYNSPLHF; CDR3nt: TGCAGTGCGAAGGAGACCTATAATTCACCCCTCCACTTT
d_gene: TRBD2; v_gene: TRBV20-1; len: 14; j_gene: TRBJ2-7; abundance: -; CDR3aa: CSVIPSGQPYEQYF; CDR3nt: TGCAGTGTTATCCCTAGCGGCCAACCCTACGAGCAGTACTTC
d_gene: TRBD2; v_gene: TRBV10-1; len: 16; j_gene: TRBJ2-3; abundance: few; CDR3aa: CASSEGLAGTRDTQYF; CDR3nt: TGCGCCAGCAGTGAGGGTCTAGCGGGGACCAGAGATACGCAGTATTTT
d_gene: TRBD2; v_gene: TRBV7-3; len: 17; j_gene: TRBJ2-7; abundance: -; CDR3aa: CASSLIGTSGRAGEQYF; CDR3nt: TGTGCCAGCAGCTTAATAGGGACTAGCGGGAGGGCAGGGGAGCAGTACTTC
d_gene: -; v_gene: TRBV9; len: 16; j_gene: TRBJ1-2; abundance: -; CDR3aa: CASSVAKGGQNYGYTF; CDR3nt: TGTGCCAGCAGCGTAGCTAAGGGAGGACAGAACTATGGCTACACCTTC
d_gene: -; v_gene: TRBV7-2; len: 12; j_gene: TRBJ1-3; abundance: many; CDR3aa: CASSLDRYTIYF; CDR3nt: TGTGCCAGCAGCTTAGATCGGTACACCATATATTTT
d_gene: TRBD1; v_gene: TRBV24-1; len: 16; j_gene: TRBJ1-4; abundance: -; CDR3aa: CATSPNPGTGDEKLFF; CDR3nt: TGTGCCACCAGTCCTAATCCCGGGACAGGGGATGAAAAACTGTTTTTT
d_gene: -; v_gene: TRBV10-2; len: 14; j_gene: TRBJ2-1; abundance: -; CDR3aa: CASTLSRGSYEQFF; CDR3nt: TGCGCCAGCACCCTCTCACGAGGGAGCTATGAGCAGTTCTTC
d_gene: TRBD1; v_gene: TRBV10-1; len: 14; j_gene: TRBJ1-2; abundance: -; CDR3aa: CASSDLTGKYGYTF; CDR3nt: TGCGCCAGCAGTGACCTGACAGGGAAGTATGGCTACACCTTC
d_gene: TRBD1; v_gene: TRBV7-9; len: 13; j_gene: TRBJ1-2; abundance: few; CDR3aa: CASSRTGRYGYTF; CDR3nt: TGTGCCAGCAGTCGGACAGGGCGGTATGGCTACACCTTC
d_gene: TRBD1; v_gene: TRBV29-1; len: 12; j_gene: TRBJ2-1; abundance: -; CDR3aa: CSAGTEYNEQFF; CDR3nt: TGCAGCGCCGGGACAGAGTACAATGAGCAGTTCTTC
d_gene: -; v_gene: TRBV19; len: 14; j_gene: TRBJ2-3; abundance: -; CDR3aa: CASSVGPSTNTQYF; CDR3nt: TGTGCCAGTTCAGTTGGGCCTAGCACAAATACGCAGTATTTT
d_gene: -; v_gene: TRBV20-1; len: 14; j_gene: TRBJ1-1; abundance: -; CDR3aa: CSARSGPGDTEAFF; CDR3nt: TGCAGTGCTAGATCGGGGCCGGGGGACACTGAAGCTTTCTTT
d_gene: -; v_gene: TRBV18; len: 17; j_gene: TRBJ1-1; abundance: few; CDR3aa: CASSPPKGTLMNTEAFF; CDR3nt: TGTGCCAGCTCACCACCTAAAGGGACGCTAATGAACACTGAAGCTTTCTTT
d_gene: TRBD1; v_gene: TRBV20-1; len: 15; j_gene: TRBJ1-2; abundance: many; CDR3aa: CSARAEQGKGYGYTF; CDR3nt: TGCAGTGCTAGGGCGGAACAGGGGAAAGGATATGGCTACACCTTC
d_gene: -; v_gene: TRBV5-6; len: 16; j_gene: TRBJ2-1; abundance: few; CDR3aa: CASSLAPAGTHNEQFF; CDR3nt: TGTGCCAGCAGCTTGGCCCCCGCAGGGACCCACAATGAGCAGTTCTTC
d_gene: -; v_gene: TRBV10-3; len: 14; j_gene: TRBJ2-2; abundance: many; CDR3aa: CAISEWGNTGELFF; CDR3nt: TGTGCCATCAGTGAATGGGGAAACACCGGGGAGCTGTTTTTT
d_gene: TRBD1; v_gene: TRBV7-3; len: 15; j_gene: TRBJ2-1; abundance: -; CDR3aa: CASSFRQGASRWQSF; CDR3nt: TGTGCCAGCAGCTTCAGACAGGGGGCCTCAAGGTGGCAGTCCTTC
d_gene: -; v_gene: TRBV6-1; len: 13; j_gene: TRBJ2-7; abundance: -; CDR3aa: CASRESVTYEQYF; CDR3nt: TGTGCCAGCAGAGAGAGTGTTACCTACGAGCAGTACTTC
d_gene: -; v_gene: TRBV5-1; len: 15; j_gene: TRBJ2-1; abundance: once; CDR3aa: CASSPLVPTRNEQFF; CDR3nt: TGCGCCAGCAGCCCACTAGTTCCTACAAGGAATGAGCAGTTCTTC
d_gene: -; v_gene: TRBV28; len: 15; j_gene: TRBJ1-2; abundance: -; CDR3aa: CASNLLQGAGGGYTF; CDR3nt: TGTGCCAGCAACTTATTACAGGGAGCCGGGGGTGGCTACACCTTC
d_gene: TRBD2; v_gene: TRBV7-8; len: 18; j_gene: TRBJ2-5; abundance: once; CDR3aa: CASSLGLAGGRARETQYF; CDR3nt: TGTGCCAGCAGCCTCGGACTAGCGGGGGGGCGGGCCCGAGAGACCCAGTACTTC
d_gene: -; v_gene: TRBV7-9; len: 14; j_gene: TRBJ2-7; abundance: -; CDR3aa: CAISFTGVSYEQYF; CDR3nt: TGTGCCATCAGCTTCACCGGGGTAAGCTACGAGCAGTACTTC
d_gene: -; v_gene: TRBV10-2; len: 12; j_gene: TRBJ2-2; abundance: -; CDR3aa: CASRLIQTELFF; CDR3nt: TGCGCCAGCAGGCTGATACAGACGGAGCTGTTTTTT
d_gene: TRBD2; v_gene: TRBV12-3/TRBV12-4; len: 13; j_gene: TRBJ2-1; abundance: many; CDR3aa: CASSLVLAAGQFF; CDR3nt: TGTGCCAGCAGTTTAGTCCTAGCGGCCGGGCAGTTCTTC
d_gene: -; v_gene: TRBV25-1; len: 16; j_gene: TRBJ2-5; abundance: -; CDR3aa: CASIQGFGGPQETQYF; CDR3nt: TGTGCCAGCATCCAAGGGTTCGGGGGCCCCCAAGAGACCCAGTACTTC
d_gene: TRBD1; v_gene: TRBV10-3; len: 15; j_gene: TRBJ1-6; abundance: -; CDR3aa: CAISSSGTANSPLHF; CDR3nt: TGTGCCATCAGTTCCTCCGGGACAGCTAATTCACCCCTCCACTTT
d_gene: -; v_gene: TRBV7-9; len: 14; j_gene: TRBJ2-7; abundance: -; CDR3aa: CASSRTSPGYEQYF; CDR3nt: TGTGCCAGCAGTCGAACCTCCCCCGGTTACGAGCAGTACTTC
d_gene: TRBD2; v_gene: TRBV12-3/TRBV12-4; len: 16; j_gene: TRBJ2-3; abundance: few; CDR3aa: CASSSLGLAGTDTQYF; CDR3nt: TGTGCCAGCAGCTCCCTCGGACTAGCGGGCACAGATACGCAGTATTTT
d_gene: TRBD1; v_gene: TRBV7-9; len: 14; j_gene: TRBJ2-3; abundance: many; CDR3aa: CASSLRQGSDTQYF; CDR3nt: TGTGCCAGCAGCTTAAGACAGGGTTCAGATACGCAGTATTTT
d_gene: -; v_gene: TRBV15; len: 12; j_gene: TRBJ2-5; abundance: -; CDR3aa: CATSRDRETQYF; CDR3nt: TGTGCCACCAGCAGAGATAGAGAGACCCAGTACTTC